What follows are 10 T cell receptor beta chains derived from one specimen sequenced in a study of blood T cell repertoires in COVID-19. Repertoires were generated with immunoSEQ multiplex PCR, while TCRdb's copy carries only in-frame clones and drops some. The data hold some 250,000 clones, with around 90% observed a single time. The sequencing input was PBMCs or T cells enriched from blood (not recorded which). The receptors stem from a woman between 35 and 50 years old with acute COVID-19.

This chain links TRBV28 with TRBJ2-7; 10 bases agree with TRBD1. The CDR3 is 14 residues long. The ends lost 5 bases at V and 0 bases at J; junction bases unmatched: 1. Per germline, CDR1 MDHEN and CDR2 SYDVKM. CDR3 protein: CASSGTGVSYEQYF. CDR3 bases: TGTGCCAGCAGTGGGACAGGGGTCTCCTACGAGCAGTACTTC. Together with reference TRBV28 and TRBJ2-7, the CDR3 gives the full variable domain: DVKVTQSSRYLVKRTGEKVFLECVQDMDHENMFWYRQDPGLGLRLIYFSYDVKMKEKGDIPEGYSVSREKKERFSLILESASTNQTSMYLCASSGTGVSYEQYFGPGTRLTVT.

This rearrangement joins TRBV5-1 to TRBJ1-6; 9 bases map to TRBD1. This CDR3 is built from 15 residues. Germline assignment: CDR1 SGHRS and CDR2 YFSETQ. With 4 bases clipped from V and 5 bases from J, the junction kept 4 bases outside the gene matches. CDR3 sequence: CASSVQGADNSPLHF. The CDR3 DNA follows: TGCGCCAGCAGCGTACAGGGGGCAGATAATTCACCCCTCCACTTT.

The J gene is TRBJ2-3, the V gene TRBV15; D may be TRBD2 (5 bases). V lost 0 bases and J 2 bases, leaving 12 bases between the germline ends. Germline CDR1 LNHNV, CDR2 YYDKDF (reference sequence). This CDR3 region has 16 residues. The CDR3 loop reads CATSRDLRADTDTQYF. CDR3 bases: TGTGCCACCAGCAGAGATCTGAGGGCGGACACAGATACGCAGTATTTT.

This clone came up a few times. The chain links TRBV5-1 to TRBJ1-1, with D possibly TRBD1 on 6 matching bases. V was shortened by 0 bases and J by 4 bases, with 13 bases between the two germline ends. The CDR3 totals 15 residues. Germline V gene lookup returns CDR1 SGHRS and CDR2 YFSETQ. CDR3 sequence (DNA): TGCGCCAGCAGCTTGGATGGACAGAGCATCACTGAAGCTTTCTTT. Its translation is CASSLDGQSITEAFF.

Details on this clone: One end of the junction fails to match germline, which may point to a read error. The rearrangement links TRBV28 to TRBJ2-7, with D possibly matching TRBD1 (5 bases). The CDR3 covers 13 residues. Per germline, CDR1 MDHEN and CDR2 SYDVKM. The CDR3 here is CASSNTRQPHEPF. In nucleotides, the CDR3 is TGTGCCAGCAGTAACACTCGACAGCCCCACGAGCCTTTC.

This clone was counted a single time. The rearrangement joins TRBV7-9 to TRBJ2-1; 7 bases align to TRBD2. The germline V gene encodes CDR1 SEHNR and CDR2 FQNEAQ (reference sequence). CDR3 length: 15 amino acids. Losses at the gene ends were 2 bases for V and 2 bases for J; bases not matched to a gene: 3. CDR3 DNA: TGTGCCAGCAGCTTACTAGCGGCTCCCTACAATGAGCAGTTCTTC. As protein: CASSLLAAPYNEQFF.

The V and J genes are TRBV13 and TRBJ1-2; 8 nucleotides align to TRBD1. The CDR3 contains 18 residues. In germline, CDR1 is PRHDT, CDR2 FYEKMQ (reference sequence). V shed 6 bases, J shed 6 bases, and the junction held 21 bases outside the gene matches. The CDR3 coding sequence is TGTGCCAGCAGTCGCCAATCCTACAGGGGGAGCGAACTTAATGGCTACACCTTC. Translated, it gives CASSRQSYRGSELNGYTF. The complete variable domain, with remaining parts taken from reference TRBV13 and TRBJ1-2, reads AAGVIQSPRHLIKEKRETATLKCYPIPRHDTVYWYQQGPGQDPQFLISFYEKMQSDKGSIPDRFSAQQFSDYHSELNMSSLELGDSALYFCASSRQSYRGSELNGYTFGSGTRLTVV.

The rearrangement links TRBV6-1 to TRBJ2-5; 8 nucleotides match TRBD2. The CDR3 contains 15 residues. J lost 6 bases, V lost 2 bases, and 8 bases had no gene match. Looked up from germline, CDR1 is MNHNS and CDR2 is SASEGT. CDR3 DNA: TGTGCCAGCAGTGAACCGGGGGGGGCCGTAAAGACCCAGTACTTC. As protein: CASSEPGGAVKTQYF.

This clone was detected only once. CDR3 sequence: CASSPGGLAGYTQYF. The CDR3 nucleotides are TGTGCCAGCAGCCCTGGCGGACTAGCGGGATATACGCAGTATTTT. This rearrangement joins TRBV5-8 to TRBJ2-3; 12 bases are a match to TRBD2. This CDR3 contains 15 residues. Trimming took 4 bases from V and 7 from J; bases not matched to a gene: 7. Per the germline V gene, CDR1 is SGHTS and CDR2 is YDEGEE.

V usage is TRBV4-1 and J usage is TRBJ1-5; TRBD1 agrees at 9 bases. The CDR3 is 14 amino acids. Trimming removed 1 base from V and 7 bases from J; junction bases left unmatched: 2. Per the germline V gene, CDR1 is MGHRA and CDR2 is YSYEKL. The CDR3 spells CASSQGTGVQPQHF. CDR3 coding DNA: TGCGCCAGCAGCCAAGGGACAGGGGTGCAGCCCCAGCATTTT.